The entry that follows covers one TCR beta chain sequence. The data are from a study of TIL therapy for anti-PD-1-resistant metastatic lung cancer. The libraries were made with immunoSEQ v3. The assay was immunoSEQ multiplex PCR, and TCRdb's table has in-frame clones only and misses some. The table has more than 9,000 clones, over 70% seen once. V lost 2 bases and J lost 5; bases outside the gene matches: 2. The CDR3 contains 14 residues. CDR1 is SGHNT, CDR2 YYREEE, per germline (reference sequence). The sample's time point: pre-treatment sample, taken before nivolumab and TIL therapy. Tumor tissue came from excised metastases, mostly pleural nodules or supraclavicular lymph nodes.

The TCR originated in a person between 25 and 80 years old with non-small cell lung cancer. Sequences were derived from tumor tissue, sampled at baseline. The gene calls are TRBV5-4 and TRBJ2-1, with 9 bases aligning to TRBD2. CDR3 protein: CASSFQRGDNEQFF. For the CDR3, the DNA is TGTGCCAGCAGCTTTCAGCGGGGGGACAATGAGCAGTTCTTC. The full variable domain, in which reference TRBV5-4 and TRBJ2-1 provide the parts outside the CDR3, is ETGVTQSPTHLIKTRGQQVTLRCSSQSGHNTVSWYQQALGQGPQFIFQYYREEENGRGNFPPRFSGLQFPNYSSELNVNALELDDSALYLCASSFQRGDNEQFFGPGTRLTVL.